The following is a T cell receptor beta chain sequence with its context. Its antigen is undetermined. The data belong to a study of cytomegalovirus exposure and HLA in healthy donors. Points from the study as a whole: In a later analysis, TCR beta V- and J-gene trimming showed a link to a missense DCLRE1C variant.

PCR involved 60 Vbeta and 13 Jbeta primers. Sequencing was performed with immunoSEQ multiplex PCR; in TCRdb, only in-frame clones are kept and a portion is missing. The sample includes about 150,000 clones, 73% seen only once; the top ten take approximately 5.1%. The CDR3 loop spans 16 amino acids. Trimming took 4 bases from V and 2 from J; bases not matched to a gene: 7. Looked up from germline, CDR1 is SGHTA and CDR2 is FQGNSA. Material: PBMCs. The chain recombines TRBV7-2 with TRBJ2-7, with 11 bases matching TRBD2. This TCR was sampled from a woman aged 18-30 years in good health and CMV-seropositive. CDR3 nucleotide sequence: TGTGCCAGCAGCTCGGTAGGACTAGCGGGTGCCTACGAGCAGTACTTC. Translating gives CASSSVGLAGAYEQYF.